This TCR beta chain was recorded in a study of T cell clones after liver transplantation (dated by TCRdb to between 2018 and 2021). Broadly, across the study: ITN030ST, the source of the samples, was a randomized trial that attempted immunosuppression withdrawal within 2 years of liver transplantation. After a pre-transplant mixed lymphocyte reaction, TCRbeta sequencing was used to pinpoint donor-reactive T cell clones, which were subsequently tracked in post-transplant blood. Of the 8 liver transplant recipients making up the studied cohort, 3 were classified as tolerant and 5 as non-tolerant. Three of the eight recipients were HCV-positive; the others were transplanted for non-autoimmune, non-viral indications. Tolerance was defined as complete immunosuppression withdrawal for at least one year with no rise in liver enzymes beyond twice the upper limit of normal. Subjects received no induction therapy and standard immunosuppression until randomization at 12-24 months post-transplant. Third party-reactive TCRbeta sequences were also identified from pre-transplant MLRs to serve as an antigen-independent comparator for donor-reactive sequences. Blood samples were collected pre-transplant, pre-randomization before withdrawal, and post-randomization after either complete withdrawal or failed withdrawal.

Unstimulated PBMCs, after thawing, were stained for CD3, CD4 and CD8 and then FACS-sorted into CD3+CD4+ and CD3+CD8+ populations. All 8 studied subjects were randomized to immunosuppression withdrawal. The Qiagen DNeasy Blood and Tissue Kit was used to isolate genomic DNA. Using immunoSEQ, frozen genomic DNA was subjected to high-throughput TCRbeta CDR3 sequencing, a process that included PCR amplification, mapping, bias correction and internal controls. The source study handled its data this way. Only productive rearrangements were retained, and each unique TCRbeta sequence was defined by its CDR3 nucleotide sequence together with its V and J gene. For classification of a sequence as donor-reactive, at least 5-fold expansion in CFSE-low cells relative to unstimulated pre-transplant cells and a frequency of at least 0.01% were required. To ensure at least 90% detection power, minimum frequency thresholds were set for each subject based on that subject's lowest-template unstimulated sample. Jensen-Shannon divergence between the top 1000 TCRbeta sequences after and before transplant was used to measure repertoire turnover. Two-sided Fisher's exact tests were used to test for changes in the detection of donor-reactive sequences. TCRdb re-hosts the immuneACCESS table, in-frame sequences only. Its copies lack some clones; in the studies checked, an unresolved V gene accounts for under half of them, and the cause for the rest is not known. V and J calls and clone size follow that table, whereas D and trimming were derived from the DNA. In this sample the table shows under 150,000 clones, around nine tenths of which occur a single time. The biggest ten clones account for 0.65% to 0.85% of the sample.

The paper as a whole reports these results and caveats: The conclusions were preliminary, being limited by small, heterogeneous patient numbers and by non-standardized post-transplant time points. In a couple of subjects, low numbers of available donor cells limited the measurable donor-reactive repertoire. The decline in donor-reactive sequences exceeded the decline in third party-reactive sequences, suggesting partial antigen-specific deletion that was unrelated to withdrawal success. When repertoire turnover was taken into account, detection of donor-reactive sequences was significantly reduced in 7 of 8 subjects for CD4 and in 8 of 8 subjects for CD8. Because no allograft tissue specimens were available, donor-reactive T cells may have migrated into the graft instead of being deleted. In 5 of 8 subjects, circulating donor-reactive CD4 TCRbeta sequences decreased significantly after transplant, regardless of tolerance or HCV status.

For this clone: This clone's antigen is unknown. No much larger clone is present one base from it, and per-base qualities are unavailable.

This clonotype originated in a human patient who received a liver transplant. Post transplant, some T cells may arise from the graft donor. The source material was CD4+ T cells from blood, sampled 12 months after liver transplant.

The CDR3 in this case is CASRPPYSTGELFF. At the DNA level, the sequence is TGTGCCAGCAGGCCCCCATATAGCACCGGGGAGCTGTTTTTT. The chain uses TRBV7-2 and TRBJ2-2; confidence is insufficient to name the D gene. The CDR3 runs 14 residues from the cysteine to the phenylalanine. Of the read, only the CDR3 DNA is kept; its 42 bases are in frame from base 1. According to the germline V gene, CDR1 reads SGHTA and CDR2 reads FQGNSA. Deletion took 6 bases off V and 4 bases off J, with a span of 12 bases between the germline ends.